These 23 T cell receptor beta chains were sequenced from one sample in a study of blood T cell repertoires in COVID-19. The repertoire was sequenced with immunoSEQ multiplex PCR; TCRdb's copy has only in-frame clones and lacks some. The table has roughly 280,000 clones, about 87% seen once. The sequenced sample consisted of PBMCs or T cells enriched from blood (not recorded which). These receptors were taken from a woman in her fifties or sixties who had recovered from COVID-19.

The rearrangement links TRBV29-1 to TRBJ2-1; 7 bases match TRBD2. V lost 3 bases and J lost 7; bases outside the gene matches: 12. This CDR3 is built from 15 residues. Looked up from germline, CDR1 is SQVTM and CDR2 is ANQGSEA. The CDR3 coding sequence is TGCAGCGTTGATCCCCGCGGGAGTTTGAATAATGAGCAGTTCTTC. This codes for CSVDPRGSLNNEQFF.

The CDR3 nucleotides are TGTGCCAGTAGTAGACAGTTTGCAACTAATGAAAAACTGTTTTTT. Translation gives CASSRQFATNEKLFF. The V call is TRBV19, the J call TRBJ1-4, with D possibly matching TRBD1 (5 bases). The germline V gene has CDR1 LNHDA and CDR2 SQIVND (reference sequence). V dropped 4 bases and J dropped 0 bases, with 9 bases sitting between them. This CDR3 is 15 amino acids long.

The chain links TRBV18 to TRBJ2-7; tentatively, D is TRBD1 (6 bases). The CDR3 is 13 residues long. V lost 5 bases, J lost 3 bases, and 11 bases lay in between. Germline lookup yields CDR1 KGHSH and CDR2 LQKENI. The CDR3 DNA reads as TGTGCCAGCTCAACGGACAGTTACTACGAGCAGTACTTC. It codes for CASSTDSYYEQYF. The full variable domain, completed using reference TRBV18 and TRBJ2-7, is NAGVMQNPRHLVRRRGQEARLRCSPMKGHSHVYWYRQLPEEGLKFMVYLQKENIIDESGMPKERFSAEFPKEGPSILRIQQVVRGDSAAYFCASSTDSYYEQYFGPGTRLTVT.

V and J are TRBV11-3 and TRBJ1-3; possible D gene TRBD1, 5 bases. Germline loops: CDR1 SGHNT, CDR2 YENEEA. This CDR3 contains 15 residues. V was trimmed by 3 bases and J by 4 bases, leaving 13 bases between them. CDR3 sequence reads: CASSLGGQSGNTIYF. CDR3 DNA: TGTGCCAGCAGCTTGGGCGGACAATCCGGAAACACCATATATTTT. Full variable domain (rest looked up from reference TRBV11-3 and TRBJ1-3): EAGVVQSPRYKIIEKKQPVAFWCNPISGHNTLYWYLQNLGQGPELLIRYENEEAVDDSQLPKDRFSAERLKGVDSTLKIQPAELGDSAVYLCASSLGGQSGNTIYFGEGSWLTVV.

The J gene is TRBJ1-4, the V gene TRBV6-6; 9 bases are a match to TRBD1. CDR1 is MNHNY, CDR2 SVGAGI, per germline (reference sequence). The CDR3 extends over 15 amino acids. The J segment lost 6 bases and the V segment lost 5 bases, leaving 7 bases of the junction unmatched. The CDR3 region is CASSQWDRVDEKLFF. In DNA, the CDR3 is TGTGCCAGCAGTCAATGGGACAGGGTGGATGAAAAACTGTTTTTT.

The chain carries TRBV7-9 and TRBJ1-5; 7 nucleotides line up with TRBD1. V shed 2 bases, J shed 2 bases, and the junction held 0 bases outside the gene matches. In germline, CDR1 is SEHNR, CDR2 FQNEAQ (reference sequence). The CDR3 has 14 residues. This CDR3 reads CASSLTGGNQPQHF. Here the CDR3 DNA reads TGTGCCAGCAGCTTAACAGGGGGCAATCAGCCCCAGCATTTT.

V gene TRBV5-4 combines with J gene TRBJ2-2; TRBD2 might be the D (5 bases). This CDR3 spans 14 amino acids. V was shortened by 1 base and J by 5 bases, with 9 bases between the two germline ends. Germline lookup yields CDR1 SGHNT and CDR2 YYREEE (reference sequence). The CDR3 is CASSLRGGTGELFF. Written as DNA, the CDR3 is TGTGCCAGCAGCTTGCGGGGTGGAACCGGGGAGCTGTTTTTT.

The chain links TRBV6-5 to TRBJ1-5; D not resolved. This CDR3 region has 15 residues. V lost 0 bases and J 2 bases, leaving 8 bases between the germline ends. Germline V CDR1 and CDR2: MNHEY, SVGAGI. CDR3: CASSYSYIGNQPQHF. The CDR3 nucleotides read TGTGCCAGCAGTTACTCGTATATTGGCAATCAGCCCCAGCATTTT.

CDR3 DNA: TGCAGCGTTCCCGGGACAGTCAAAGGATACTACACCTTC. This codes for CSVPGTVKGYYTF. This chain links TRBV29-1 with TRBJ1-2; 7 bases align to TRBD1. Looked up from germline, CDR1 is SQVTM and CDR2 is ANQGSEA. Trimming at V came to 5 bases and at J to 10 bases, leaving 13 bases not matched to a gene. The CDR3 is 13 residues long.

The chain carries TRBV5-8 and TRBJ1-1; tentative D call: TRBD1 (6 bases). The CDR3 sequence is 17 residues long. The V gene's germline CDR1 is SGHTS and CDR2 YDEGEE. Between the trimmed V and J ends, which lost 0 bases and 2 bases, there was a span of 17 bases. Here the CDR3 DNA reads TGTGCCAGCAGCTTGGAAGTAGGCAGGGGAAGAAACACTGAAGCTTTCTTT. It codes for CASSLEVGRGRNTEAFF. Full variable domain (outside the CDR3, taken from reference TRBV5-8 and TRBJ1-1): EAGVTQSPTHLIKTRGQQATLRCSPISGHTSVYWYQQALGLGLQFLLWYDEGEERNRGNFPPRFSGRQFPNYSSELNVNALELEDSALYLCASSLEVGRGRNTEAFFGQGTRLTVV.

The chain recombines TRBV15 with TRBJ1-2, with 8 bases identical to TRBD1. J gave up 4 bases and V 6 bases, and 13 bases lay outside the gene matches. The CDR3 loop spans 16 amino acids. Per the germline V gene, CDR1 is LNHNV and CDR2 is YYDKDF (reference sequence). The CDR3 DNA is TGTGCCACCAGGACCCGAGGTCAGGGGGCCGGCTATGGCTACACCTTC. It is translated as CATRTRGQGAGYGYTF.

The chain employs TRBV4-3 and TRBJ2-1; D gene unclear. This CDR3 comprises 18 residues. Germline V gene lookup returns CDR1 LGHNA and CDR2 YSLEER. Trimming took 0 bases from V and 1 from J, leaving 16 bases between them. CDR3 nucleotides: TGCGCCAGCAGCCAAGATGATACGAGCTCGAATTCCTACAATGAGCAGTTCTTC. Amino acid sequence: CASSQDDTSSNSYNEQFF.

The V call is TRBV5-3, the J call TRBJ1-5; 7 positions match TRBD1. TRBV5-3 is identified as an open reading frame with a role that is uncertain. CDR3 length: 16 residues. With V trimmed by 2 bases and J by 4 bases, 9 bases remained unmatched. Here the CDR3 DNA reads TGTGCCAGAAGCTTTTTATGGACAGGAGAGAATCAGCCCCAGCATTTT. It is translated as CARSFLWTGENQPQHF.

The CDR3 spells CASSEGLAGPYEQYF. The CDR3 nucleotides read TGTGCCAGCAGTGAAGGACTAGCGGGACCCTACGAGCAGTACTTC. This chain links TRBV6-1 with TRBJ2-7; 11 nucleotides match TRBD2. Germline-derived CDR1 and CDR2 are MNHNS and SASEGT. The CDR3 loop spans 15 amino acids. With V trimmed by 1 base and J by 2 bases, 1 base remained unmatched.

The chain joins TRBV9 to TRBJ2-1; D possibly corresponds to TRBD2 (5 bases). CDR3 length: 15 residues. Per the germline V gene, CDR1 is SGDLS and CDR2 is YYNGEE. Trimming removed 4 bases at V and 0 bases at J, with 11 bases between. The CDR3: CASSPQAGSYNEQFF. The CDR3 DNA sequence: TGTGCCAGCAGCCCCCAGGCGGGCTCCTACAATGAGCAGTTCTTC.

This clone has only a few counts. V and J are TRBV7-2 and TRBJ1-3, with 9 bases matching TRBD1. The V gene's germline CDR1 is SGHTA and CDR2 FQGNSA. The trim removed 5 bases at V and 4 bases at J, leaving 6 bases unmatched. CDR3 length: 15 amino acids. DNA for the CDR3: TGTGCCAGCAGCGCGTCACAGGGGGCGGGAAACACCATATATTTT. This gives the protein CASSASQGAGNTIYF. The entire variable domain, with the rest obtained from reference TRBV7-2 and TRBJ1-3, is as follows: GAGVSQSPSNKVTEKGKDVELRCDPISGHTALYWYRQSLGQGLEFLIYFQGNSAPDKSGLPSDRFSAERTGGSVSTLTIQRTQQEDSAVYLCASSASQGAGNTIYFGEGSWLTVV.

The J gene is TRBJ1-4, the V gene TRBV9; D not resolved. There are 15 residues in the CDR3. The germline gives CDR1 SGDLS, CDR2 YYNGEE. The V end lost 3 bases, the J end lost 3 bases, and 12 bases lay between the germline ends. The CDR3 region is CASSGGRKPNEKLFF. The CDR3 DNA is TGTGCCAGCAGCGGAGGAAGGAAGCCTAATGAAAAACTGTTTTTT.

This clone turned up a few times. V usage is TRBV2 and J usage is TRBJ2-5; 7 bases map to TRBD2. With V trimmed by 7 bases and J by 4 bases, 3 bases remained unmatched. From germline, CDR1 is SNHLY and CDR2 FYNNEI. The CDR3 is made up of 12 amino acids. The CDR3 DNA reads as TGTGCCAGCAAATCTAGCGGAGAGACCCAGTACTTC. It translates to CASKSSGETQYF.

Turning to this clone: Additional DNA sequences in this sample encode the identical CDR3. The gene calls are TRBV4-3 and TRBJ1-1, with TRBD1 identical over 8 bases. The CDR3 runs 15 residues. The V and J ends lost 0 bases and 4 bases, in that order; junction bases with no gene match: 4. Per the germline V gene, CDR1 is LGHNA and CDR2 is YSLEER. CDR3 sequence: CASSQEGTGPTEAFF. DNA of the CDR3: TGCGCCAGCAGCCAAGAAGGGACAGGACCCACTGAAGCTTTCTTT.

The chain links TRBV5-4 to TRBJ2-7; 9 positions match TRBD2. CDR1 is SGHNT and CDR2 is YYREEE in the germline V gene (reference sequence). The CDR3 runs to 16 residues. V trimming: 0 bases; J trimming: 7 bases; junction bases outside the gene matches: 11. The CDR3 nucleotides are TGTGCCAGCAGCTTGGATGGTAGCGGGAGACACAGAGAGCAGTACTTC. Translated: CASSLDGSGRHREQYF.

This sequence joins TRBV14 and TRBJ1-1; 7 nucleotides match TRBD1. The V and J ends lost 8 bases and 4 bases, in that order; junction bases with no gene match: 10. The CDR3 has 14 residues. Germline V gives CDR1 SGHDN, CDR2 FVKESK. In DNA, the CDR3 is TGTGCCAGCGTCGGCGAGGGGGCCGGCACTGAAGCTTTCTTT. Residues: CASVGEGAGTEAFF.

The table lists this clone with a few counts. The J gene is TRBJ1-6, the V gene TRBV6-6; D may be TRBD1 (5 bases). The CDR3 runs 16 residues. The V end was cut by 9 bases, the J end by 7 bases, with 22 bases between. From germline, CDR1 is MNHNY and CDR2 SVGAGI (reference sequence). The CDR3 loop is CASGPLNDRGNSPLHF. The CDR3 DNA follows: TGTGCCAGTGGGCCACTAAACGATAGGGGAAATTCACCCCTCCACTTT.

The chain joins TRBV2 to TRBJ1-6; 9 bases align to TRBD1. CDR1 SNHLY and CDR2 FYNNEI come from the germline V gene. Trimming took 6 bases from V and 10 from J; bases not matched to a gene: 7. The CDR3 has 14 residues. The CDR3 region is CASRTGGRGSPLHF. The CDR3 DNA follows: TGTGCCAGCAGGACAGGGGGAAGGGGATCACCCCTCCACTTT.